Here is one T cell receptor (beta chain) with its context. Its target is unknown. The sample is drawn from a study of T cell responses to AZD1222 COVID-19 vaccine. The ends were cut back, 2 bases at V and 0 bases at J, with 7 bases in the middle. The CDR3 runs 14 residues. CDR1 and CDR2 (germline): MNHNS, SASEGT. Regarding the study as a whole: No repertoire was sampled before or during the peak T cell response, only after it.

This table comes from immunoSEQ multiplex PCR, and its TCRdb copy is limited to in-frame clones, with some not included. The repertoire holds tens of thousands of clones, with about 90% as singletons. This clonotype originated in an adult who received the AZD1222 COVID-19 vaccine. The starting material was peripheral blood, obtained 28 days after the second AZD1222 dose. The chain carries TRBV6-1 and TRBJ1-1; D perhaps matches TRBD1 (5 bases). The DNA for the CDR3 is TGTGCCAGCAGTGAACAGGGCTTGAACACTGAAGCTTTCTTT. Amino acid sequence: CASSEQGLNTEAFF.